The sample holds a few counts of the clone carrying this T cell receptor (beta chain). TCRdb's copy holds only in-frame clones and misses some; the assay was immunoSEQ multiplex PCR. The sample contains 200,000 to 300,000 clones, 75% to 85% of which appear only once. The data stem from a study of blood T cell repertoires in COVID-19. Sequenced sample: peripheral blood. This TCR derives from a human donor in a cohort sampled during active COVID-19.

CDR3 nucleotide sequence: TGTGCCAGCTCACGACAGGGGCCGAACACTGAAGCTTTCTTT. It encodes CASSRQGPNTEAFF. The chain combines TRBV18 with TRBJ1-1, with 8 bases that match TRBD1. The CDR3 runs 14 residues. J lost 1 base, V lost 4 bases, and 2 bases had no gene match. Per the germline V gene, CDR1 is KGHSH and CDR2 is LQKENI.